Listed here are 6 T cell receptor beta chains from one sample, sequenced in a study of shared T cell receptors in the human thymus (dated by TCRdb to the early 2020s). The method behind the library was the immunoSEQ multiplex PCR assay. The table was pulled from immuneACCESS by TCRdb, which kept in-frame rearrangements only. Such tables lose some clones; where checked, under half of the loss comes from unresolved V genes, and the rest has no known cause. This sample comprises under 850,000 clones, roughly 90% of them detected only once. Of the sample, around 0.0099% is held by the ten largest clones. The sample was also reused in another study, on human thymus T cells.

Material: thymocytes. The receptors stem from a boy less than two years old with a congenital heart defect. Donor details come from another sample of the same person, matched by shared clones.

This chain connects TRBV7-2 to TRBJ1-2, with 10 bases lining up with TRBD1. The CDR3 length is 14 residues. Germline V CDR1 and CDR2: SGHTA, FQGNSA. V lost 5 bases to trimming and J lost 4 bases; unmatched junction nucleotides: 4. The CDR3 bases are TGTGCCAGCAGCGACGGGACAGGGGTCTATGGCTACACCTTC. It is translated as CASSDGTGVYGYTF.

V is TRBV27 and J is TRBJ1-4; 9 positions match TRBD1. Germline assignment: CDR1 MNHEY and CDR2 SMNVEV (reference sequence). Trimming at V came to 5 bases and at J to 1 base, leaving 2 bases not matched to a gene. The CDR3 is 15 residues long. In DNA, the CDR3 is TGTGCCAGCAGTAAGACAGGGGGAACTAATGAAAAACTGTTTTTT. This codes for CASSKTGGTNEKLFF.

This clone showed up just a few times. The chain combines TRBV11-2 with TRBJ1-3; D ambiguous. CDR1 SGHAT and CDR2 FQNNGV come from the germline V gene. CDR3 length equals 16 residues. V shed 5 bases and J shed 1 base, with 15 bases lying between them. CDR3 sequence reads: CASSPHDGVSGNTIYF. CDR3 DNA: TGTGCCAGCAGCCCCCACGACGGGGTTTCTGGAAACACCATATATTTT.

This clone is a singleton in its sample. The chain has TRBV18 and TRBJ1-2, with 10 bases aligning to TRBD1. Looked up from germline, CDR1 is KGHSH and CDR2 is LQKENI. This CDR3 spans 15 amino acids. Trimming at V came to 2 bases and at J to 2 bases, leaving 2 bases not matched to a gene. The CDR3 DNA sequence: TGTGCCAGCTCACCAATGGGACAGGGGAACTATGGCTACACCTTC. This encodes CASSPMGQGNYGYTF. The full variable domain, in which reference TRBV18 and TRBJ1-2 provide the parts outside the CDR3, is NAGVMQNPRHLVRRRGQEARLRCSPMKGHSHVYWYRQLPEEGLKFMVYLQKENIIDESGMPKERFSAEFPKEGPSILRIQQVVRGDSAAYFCASSPMGQGNYGYTFGSGTRLTVV.

The table lists this clone with a count of one. The V gene is TRBV27, the J gene TRBJ2-5, with 9 nucleotides matching TRBD2. The CDR3 is made up of 15 amino acids. Germline CDR1 is MNHEY and CDR2 is SMNVEV (reference sequence). Trimming took 3 bases from V and 2 from J; bases not matched to a gene: 4. The CDR3 loop reads CASSFAGGDQETQYF. The CDR3, as DNA: TGTGCCAGCAGTTTTGCGGGAGGGGATCAAGAGACCCAGTACTTC.

This clone showed up just a few times. The J gene is TRBJ2-7, the V gene TRBV7-9; 16 nucleotides match TRBD2. J gave up 7 bases and V 5 bases, and 14 bases lay outside the gene matches. CDR3 length: 18 amino acids. Per germline, CDR1 SEHNR and CDR2 FQNEAQ (reference sequence). This CDR3 reads CASSRGLAGGPSLGEQYF. The CDR3 region has the DNA TGTGCCAGCAGCCGGGGACTAGCGGGAGGGCCCAGCTTGGGGGAGCAGTACTTC.